This T cell receptor (beta chain) stems from a study of blood T cell repertoires in COVID-19. About the research overall: COVID-19 samples from acute and convalescent phases originated in the United States, Italy and Spain. The analysed material was cDNA or gDNA that came from T cells, B-cell-depleted T cells, or PBMCs.

A few counts support this clone. V was clipped by 2 bases and J by 1 base, with 6 bases between them. Germline V lookup: CDR1 SGDLS, CDR2 YYNGEE. The length of the CDR3 is 13 residues. In the original workflow: Reference gene primer amplification in the assay estimated nucleated cell counts. Measured with immunoSEQ multiplex PCR; TCRdb has only the in-frame clones, and not every one. D and trimming were read from the DNA, whereas the V and J calls and clone size are those reported in that table. The table includes 200,000 to 300,000 clones, approximately 90% detected once. Sequencing was done on a sample of peripheral blood. This TCR came from a woman aged 40 to 50 who had recovered from COVID-19. The V and J genes are TRBV9 and TRBJ2-5, with TRBD1 as a possible D gene (5 bases). CDR3 sequence: CASSVGAQETQYF. CDR3 bases: TGTGCCAGCAGCGTTGGGGCCCAAGAGACCCAGTACTTC.